This T cell receptor beta chain is drawn from a study of blood T cell repertoires in COVID-19. About the research overall: Collection of acute and convalescent COVID-19 samples took place in the United States, Italy and Spain. In each case, the material was cDNA or gDNA derived from T cells, B-cell-depleted T cells, or PBMCs.

Trimming removed 4 bases at V and 6 bases at J, with 18 bases between. The CDR3 is 16 residues long. Germline V gene lookup returns CDR1 MRHNA and CDR2 SNTAGT. The assay was immunoSEQ multiplex PCR, and TCRdb's table has in-frame clones only and misses some. The sample shows more than 85,000 clones, about 87% of them seen only once. V is TRBV6-4 and J is TRBJ2-2, with a tentative D call TRBD2 (6 bases). The sequencing input was peripheral blood. The receptor was derived from a human donor in a cohort sampled during active COVID-19. The CDR3 spells CASSAPREALAGELFF. CDR3 sequence (DNA): TGTGCCAGCAGTGCACCGAGGGAGGCGCTAGCCGGGGAGCTGTTTTTT.